This entry lists 18 T cell receptor beta chains sequenced from one sample in a study of neurological immune-mediated disorders. One entry per CDR3 protein results from TCRdb running MiXCR on the 5' RACE reads. The sample has 35,000 to 50,000 distinct CDR3 sequences, over 2% seen once. The sample comprised PBMCs. The origin of the receptors is a man aged 50 to 60 with multiple sclerosis.

In its sample, this clonotype was seen many times. V gene TRBV20-1 combines with J gene TRBJ1-6; no firm D call. The CDR3 loop spans 13 amino acids. V lost 1 base and J 6 bases, leaving 7 bases between the germline ends. Germline CDR1 and CDR2: DFQATT and SNEGSKA (reference sequence). In nucleotides, the CDR3 is TGCAGTGCTAGAGCGGCTGTTAATTCACCCCTCCACTTT. Its translation is CSARAAVNSPLHF.

This clonotype was seen at least ten times. The rearrangement joins TRBV27 to TRBJ2-7; 8 bases fit TRBD1. The CDR3 contains 17 residues. The germline gives CDR1 MNHEY, CDR2 SMNVEV (reference sequence). J was trimmed by 2 bases and V by 5 bases; bases with no gene match: 14. This chain's CDR3 is CASSTDRAPRRTYEQYF. The CDR3 nucleotides read TGTGCCAGCAGTACGGACAGGGCTCCCCGGCGTACCTACGAGCAGTACTTC.

The sample holds a few counts of this clonotype. This chain uses TRBV10-1 with TRBJ2-2, with unresolved D. Looked up from germline, CDR1 is WNHNN and CDR2 is SYGVQD (reference sequence). This CDR3 has 15 residues. V was pared by 0 bases and J by 2 bases, with 7 bases between. CDR3 DNA: TGCGCCAGCAGTGAGTCCCTTTTTAACACCGGGGAGCTGTTTTTT. Translated, it gives CASSESLFNTGELFF.

This clonotype has ten or more counts. The rearrangement links TRBV7-8 to TRBJ1-2, with a tentative D call TRBD1 (5 bases). The germline V gene encodes CDR1 SGHVS and CDR2 FQNEAQ. This CDR3 is built from 13 residues. Between the trimmed V and J ends, which lost 2 bases and 5 bases, there was a span of 9 bases. The CDR3 sequence is CASSLTPGYGYTF. CDR3 sequence (DNA): TGTGCCAGCAGCTTAACCCCAGGGTATGGCTACACCTTC.

This clonotype was counted many times. The chain links TRBV21-1 to TRBJ1-4; the D call in the table, TRBD1, was not verified against the DNA. TRBV21-1 has pseudogene status. CDR3 length: 15 amino acids. CDR3 amino acids: CASSNDRDLGVKLFF. CDR3 nucleotides: TGTGCCAGCAGCAACGACAGGGACTTGGGGGTAAAACTGTTTTTT.

This clonotype was counted ten times or more. In nucleotides, the CDR3 is TGTGCCAGCAGCTTAGGTGGGGGAACCCCGTACGAGCAGTACTTC. Its translation is CASSLGGGTPYEQYF. This chain joins TRBV7-6 and TRBJ2-7; either TRBD1 or TRBD2 may supply D (5 bases each). V was shortened by 1 base and J by 4 bases, with 14 bases between the two germline ends. This CDR3 spans 15 amino acids. Germline CDR1 reads SGHVS; CDR2 reads FNYEAQ.

In this sample, this clonotype turned up many times. The genes are TRBV2 and TRBJ1-2; unclear D gene. Between the trimmed V and J ends, which lost 3 bases and 2 bases, there was a span of 10 bases. This CDR3 comprises 14 residues. The germline CDR1 and CDR2 sequences are SNHLY and FYNNEI. CDR3 in amino acids: CASSEEGRNYGYTF. CDR3 in DNA: TGTGCCAGCAGTGAGGAGGGCAGAAACTATGGCTACACCTTC.

This clonotype showed up many times. The chain is built from TRBV12-3 or TRBV12-4 and TRBJ1-5, with a possible D match to TRBD1 (6 bases). Trimming left V 3 bases short and J 3 bases short, with 12 bases between. The CDR3 totals 15 residues. The CDR3 protein is CASSLAGDNNQPQHF. The CDR3 DNA reads TGTGCCAGCAGTTTGGCCGGGGACAACAATCAGCCCCAGCATTTT.

This clonotype was counted ten times or more. The chain carries TRBV7-2 and TRBJ1-1, with 9 bases that match TRBD1. CDR1 and CDR2 (germline): SGHTA, FQGNSA. The V and J ends lost 4 bases and 1 base, in that order; junction bases with no gene match: 1. The CDR3 is 14 amino acids. The CDR3 loop reads CASSSGQGNTEAFF. The CDR3 DNA reads as TGTGCCAGCAGCTCGGGACAGGGGAACACTGAAGCTTTCTTT.

The sample holds many counts of this clonotype. V usage is TRBV20-1 and J usage is TRBJ2-5, with 13 bases matching TRBD2. The V gene end was trimmed by 6 bases and the J gene end by 7 bases; junction bases not matched to a gene: 8. This CDR3 region has 14 residues. CDR1 and CDR2 from the germline V gene are DFQATT and SNEGSKA (reference sequence). The chain's CDR3 is CSARGTSGVGTQYF. For the CDR3, the DNA is TGCAGTGCCCGCGGGACTAGCGGGGTGGGGACCCAGTACTTC.

This clonotype appeared many times. V gene TRBV24-1 combines with J gene TRBJ2-5; D may match TRBD1 or TRBD2 (6 bases each). Per the germline V gene, CDR1 is KGHDR and CDR2 is SFDVKD. The CDR3 runs to 15 residues. V dropped 3 bases and J dropped 2 bases, with 12 bases sitting between them. The CDR3 DNA is TGTGCCACCAGTGATCCACGGGGGCTTCAAGAGACCCAGTACTTC. Translated, it gives CATSDPRGLQETQYF.

The rearrangement joins TRBV19 to TRBJ1-6; D gene uncertain. CDR3 length equals 14 residues. The germline CDR1 and CDR2 sequences are LNHDA and SQIVND (reference sequence). The V end was cut by 7 bases, the J end by 7 bases, with 14 bases between. This CDR3 is CASNPSYRNSPLHF. In DNA, the CDR3 is TGTGCCAGTAACCCCTCTTACCGGAATTCACCCCTCCACTTT.

This clonotype occurred many times. V and J are TRBV29-1 and TRBJ2-1; D is unresolved. Trimming removed 1 base at V and 4 bases at J, with 14 bases between. CDR1 is SQVTM and CDR2 is ANQGSEA in the germline V gene. This CDR3 contains 15 residues. CDR3 DNA: TGCAGCGTTGAAGGGGTCCTACCGGGTTACAATGAGCAGTTCTTC. Its translation: CSVEGVLPGYNEQFF.

This clonotype was found many times. The rearrangement joins TRBV5-8 to TRBJ1-1; D gene ambiguous. V was shortened by 4 bases and J by 1 base, with 14 bases between the two germline ends. Per the germline V gene, CDR1 is SGHTS and CDR2 is YDEGEE. The CDR3 contains 15 residues. CDR3 in amino acids: CASSLPGISNTEAFF. The CDR3 DNA is TGTGCCAGCAGCCTCCCCGGGATATCGAACACTGAAGCTTTCTTT.

On this clonotype itself: At one boundary the junction diverges from the germline segment, which might be a read error. The V gene is TRBV15, the J gene TRBJ2-1; either TRBD1 or TRBD2 may supply D (5 bases each). CDR3 length equals 15 residues. Germline loops: CDR1 LNHNV, CDR2 YYDKDF (reference sequence). The CDR3 region has the DNA TGTGCCACCAGCAGAGATCTTGGGACCTACAATGGGCAGTTCTTC. Translated: CATSRDLGTYNGQFF.

This clonotype was seen repeatedly, ten times or more. The CDR3 coding sequence is TGTGCCAGCAGTTTGGGCGGGGGGGTCAGAGAGCAGTTCTTC. It specifies CASSLGGGVREQFF. V usage is TRBV27 and J usage is TRBJ2-1; 9 bases agree with TRBD2. The ends lost 3 bases at V and 10 bases at J; junction bases unmatched: 7. Germline lookup yields CDR1 MNHEY and CDR2 SMNVEV (reference sequence). This CDR3 comprises 14 residues.

This clonotype was observed many times. The chain combines TRBV5-1 with TRBJ2-7; a possible D gene is TRBD1 (6 bases). Germline CDR1 and CDR2: SGHRS and YFSETQ. Trimming pared 5 bases from V and 6 bases from J, leaving 18 bases between. This CDR3 is built from 14 residues. The CDR3 nucleotides are TGCGCCAGCAGGTCGACCACAGGGATGGTCGAGCAGTACTTC. The encoded protein is CASRSTTGMVEQYF.

This clonotype was observed many times. The rearrangement joins TRBV5-6 to TRBJ2-2; the D is unclear. The V gene's germline CDR1 is SGHDT and CDR2 YYEEEE. The V and J ends lost 4 bases and 5 bases respectively, with 12 bases between them. CDR3 length: 14 residues. As DNA, the CDR3 is TGTGCCAGCAGCCCCACTTTGGGTACCGGGGAGCTGTTTTTT. Residues: CASSPTLGTGELFF.